This T cell receptor (beta chain) was profiled in a study of Graves' ophthalmopathy and Graves' hyperthyroidism. This clonotype has at least ten counts. V lost 2 bases to trimming and J lost 5 bases; unmatched junction nucleotides: 8. The V gene's germline CDR1 is SGHAT and CDR2 FQNNGV. This CDR3 has 16 residues. The TCR beta CDR3 regions underwent amplification from RNA transcripts. The first round was an RT-PCR with HTBI primers, and the second round was a multiplex PCR. From the multiplex PCR reads, TCRdb called clonotypes with MiXCR, one entry per CDR3 protein. The sample comprises approximately 330,000 distinct CDR3 sequences, roughly 15% of which are singletons, and approximately 13% rests with the top ten.

Material for sequencing was peripheral blood. The chain couples TRBV11-2 to TRBJ2-5; TRBD1 matches 10 bases. The sequence was collected from an adult man with Graves' ophthalmopathy. This CDR3 is CASSLYRTGGGETQYF. Written as DNA, the CDR3 is TGTGCCAGCAGCTTATATAGGACAGGGGGAGGGGAGACCCAGTACTTC. The variable domain in full, completed from reference TRBV11-2 and TRBJ2-5, reads EAGVAQSPRYKIIEKRQSVAFWCNPISGHATLYWYQQILGQGPKLLIQFQNNGVVDDSQLPKDRFSAERLKGVDSTLKIQPAKLEDSAVYLCASSLYRTGGGETQYFGPGTRLLVL.